The clone carrying this T cell receptor (beta chain) has only a few counts. This sample is part of a study of patients and donors after allogeneic stem cell transplantation. One entry per CDR3 protein, called by TCRdb with MiXCR from the RT-PCR reads. The sample holds some 200,000 distinct CDR3 sequences, more than 35% seen once. CDR1 is DFQATT and CDR2 is SNEGSKA in the germline V gene (reference sequence). V shed 0 bases and J shed 1 base, with 7 bases lying between them. The CDR3 length is 14 residues. This chain links TRBV20-1 with TRBJ1-5; D unclear. This TCR was sampled from a human donor who was either an allogeneic HSCT recipient or a stem cell or donor lymphocyte infusion donor (not recorded which). It is not recorded whose cells these are; they may come from a transplant donor. Sequences were obtained from blood, either unsorted or a sorted T cell fraction (not recorded which). CDR3 nucleotide sequence: TGCAGTGCTAGAGATCGACGGAGCAATCAGCCCCAGCATTTT. Translating it yields CSARDRRSNQPQHF.